The sequence of this T cell receptor beta chain was determined in a study of Ad26.COV2.S vaccination and SARS-CoV-2 variants. About the research overall: The vaccine Ad26.COV2.S was put into the muscle once, or twice with 56 days between. General study points: Recipients given vaccine exceeded placebo recipients in spike-specific TCR breadth.

About this clone itself: The antigen is not known.

Repertoires were generated with immunoSEQ multiplex PCR, while TCRdb's copy carries only in-frame clones and drops some. The table records under 300,000 clones, roughly 87% of them present only once. Between the trimmed V and J ends, which lost 6 bases and 0 bases, there was a span of 12 bases. The germline V gene has CDR1 MNHEY and CDR2 SVGEGT. The CDR3 spans 16 residues. The treatment here: roughly 18 received Ad26.COV2.S at low or high dose, single or two shots; roughly five received placebo; per-sample allocation not given. After the first vaccine or placebo injection, samples were drawn on day 63. The individual, an adult aged 18-55 years, was a donor in Boston.

This sequence joins TRBV6-2 or TRBV6-3 and TRBJ1-6; no firm D call. This TCR derives from a person aged 18 to 65 who received the Ad26.COV2.S COVID-19 vaccine or a placebo. The sample in question was peripheral blood, obtained in a trial of Ad26.COV2.S vaccine versus placebo. The CDR3 nucleotides are TGTGCCAGCAGCCCCAGACGGAGCTCCTATAATTCACCCCTCCACTTT. Its translation: CASSPRRSSYNSPLHF.